The rows below give T cell receptor beta chains drawn from one sample of a study of blood T cell repertoires in COVID-19. Method: immunoSEQ multiplex PCR; TCRdb's copy keeps in-frame clones and lacks some. The data contain some 96,000 clones, 88% of them singletons. Sequencing used peripheral blood. The source is a human donor in a cohort sampled during active COVID-19. Both conserved end residues are part of each CDR3. A D gene is named only where the DNA matches it firmly. Only part of the rows carry a size: once, few, many, or a class if the clone is expanded.

d_call clone_size j_call v_call cdr3_aa cdr3_nt
TRBD1 NA TRBJ2-7 TRBV28 CASSSAGQGDHEQYF TGTGCCAGCAGTTCCGCGGGACAGGGGGACCACGAGCAGTACTTC
NA NA TRBJ2-1 TRBV7-9 CASSLAIGGGAREQFF TGTGCCAGCAGCTTAGCGATAGGGGGAGGGGCCCGCGAGCAGTTCTTC
NA NA TRBJ1-1 TRBV7-9 CASSLVGVWGNTEAFF TGTGCCAGCAGCTTAGTAGGGGTATGGGGTAACACTGAAGCTTTCTTT
TRBD2 NA TRBJ2-2 TRBV19 CASSPGLAGERGGELFF TGTGCCAGTAGTCCCGGACTAGCGGGAGAAAGGGGCGGGGAGCTGTTTTTT
NA once TRBJ2-7 TRBV3-1/TRBV3-2 CASSQGRLYEQYF TGTGCCAGCAGCCAAGGGAGACTCTACGAGCAGTACTTC
NA NA TRBJ2-7 TRBV4-3 CASSQDLGLTYEQYF TGCGCCAGCAGCCAAGATCTTGGACTGACCTACGAGCAGTACTTC
NA NA TRBJ2-5 TRBV2 CATSGRETQYF TGTGCCACCAGTGGTCGGGAGACCCAGTACTTC
TRBD1 once TRBJ2-7 TRBV5-3 CARSLRDRGTEQYF TGTGCCAGAAGCTTGAGAGACAGGGGGACCGAGCAGTACTTC
TRBD2 NA TRBJ2-1 TRBV6-1 CASSGRGTSPHSYNEQFF TGTGCCAGCAGTGGCCGGGGGACTAGCCCTCACTCCTACAATGAGCAGTTCTTC
TRBD2 NA TRBJ2-2 TRBV7-9 CASSSSGRTITNTGELFF TGTGCCAGCAGCTCAAGCGGGAGAACGATTACGAACACCGGGGAGCTGTTTTTT
TRBD1 once TRBJ2-2 TRBV9 CASSVTGVTGELFF TGTGCCAGCAGCGTGACAGGGGTCACCGGGGAGCTGTTTTTT
TRBD1 NA TRBJ2-1 TRBV7-9 CASSERPGQVSYNEQFF TGTGCCAGCAGCGAACGACCGGGACAGGTATCCTACAATGAGCAGTTCTTC
NA NA TRBJ1-2 TRBV19 CASSLQGGLSGYTF TGTGCCAGTAGCCTTCAGGGAGGGCTAAGCGGCTACACCTTC
TRBD1 NA TRBJ2-2 TRBV29-1 CSVEPGQGGGELFF TGCAGCGTTGAACCGGGACAGGGCGGCGGGGAGCTGTTTTTT
TRBD2 NA TRBJ2-1 TRBV5-5 CASSLQVSGRAGGEQFF TGTGCCAGCAGCTTGCAGGTTAGCGGGAGGGCCGGGGGTGAGCAGTTCTTC
TRBD1 NA TRBJ1-4 TRBV3-1/TRBV3-2 CASSHYNRQGAGKLFF TGTGCCAGCAGCCATTACAATCGACAGGGGGCGGGAAAACTGTTTTTT
TRBD1 NA TRBJ1-5 TRBV7-2 CASSLGQGARQPQHF TGTGCCAGCAGCCTCGGACAGGGGGCACGTCAGCCCCAGCATTTT
NA NA TRBJ2-7 TRBV27 CASSFVDSPYEQYF TGTGCCAGCAGTTTTGTGGACAGCCCTTACGAGCAGTACTTC
NA NA TRBJ2-2 TRBV15 CATSTGQNTGELFF TGTGCCACCAGCACCGGACAGAACACCGGGGAGCTGTTTTTT
TRBD1 NA TRBJ2-1 TRBV5-1 CASSLTGGLGYNEQFF TGCGCCAGCAGCTTGACAGGGGGCTTAGGCTACAATGAGCAGTTCTTC
NA NA TRBJ2-7 TRBV6-5 CASRRSREAYEQYF TGTGCCAGCAGGCGTTCGAGGGAAGCCTACGAGCAGTACTTC
TRBD1 NA TRBJ1-2 TRBV19 CASSPGQGAYSGYTF TGTGCCAGTAGTCCCGGGCAGGGGGCGTATAGTGGCTACACCTTC
NA NA TRBJ1-1 TRBV27 CASSLSRENTEAFF TGTGCCAGCAGTTTATCGCGGGAAAACACTGAAGCTTTCTTT
TRBD2 NA TRBJ2-3 TRBV5-1 CASTRDLTSGRAPDTQYF TGCGCCAGTACCCGGGACCTAACTAGCGGGAGGGCTCCAGATACGCAGTATTTT
NA NA TRBJ2-1 TRBV7-2 CASSLTAGPREQFF TGTGCCAGCAGCTTAACGGCGGGACCTAGAGAGCAGTTCTTC
NA once TRBJ1-5 TRBV19 CASSPHLGGSNQPQHF TGTGCCAGTAGTCCGCACCTTGGGGGCAGCAATCAGCCCCAGCATTTT
NA NA TRBJ1-3 TRBV7-6 CASSFTGLSSSGNTIYF TGTGCCAGCAGCTTTACGGGACTTTCGAGCTCTGGAAACACCATATATTTT
TRBD1 NA TRBJ1-4 TRBV19 CASIRRTGGVEKLFF TGTGCCAGTATTCGCCGGACAGGGGGCGTTGAAAAACTGTTTTTT
NA NA TRBJ1-3 TRBV2 CASTRIDSGNTIYF TGTGCCAGCACAAGAATAGACTCCGGAAACACCATATATTTT
NA NA TRBJ2-5 TRBV7-2 CASSLAGRSIQETQYF TGTGCCAGCAGCTTAGCCGGTAGATCGATACAAGAGACCCAGTACTTC
TRBD1 NA TRBJ2-1 TRBV3-1/TRBV3-2 CASSRTGTGLYNEQFF TGTGCCAGCAGCCGCACCGGGACAGGGCTCTACAATGAGCAGTTCTTC
TRBD1 NA TRBJ2-1 TRBV5-1 CASSLGGTGGSWEQFF TGCGCCAGCAGCTTGGGTGGGACAGGCGGATCATGGGAGCAGTTCTTC
NA NA TRBJ2-1 TRBV7-9 CASSLAPTYNEQFF TGTGCCAGCAGCTTAGCACCTACCTACAATGAGCAGTTCTTC
TRBD2 NA TRBJ2-7 TRBV18 CASSPLAGGGAYIEQYF TGTGCCAGCTCACCGCTAGCGGGCGGGGGGGCCTATATCGAGCAGTACTTC
NA NA TRBJ2-3 TRBV14 CASSQVSSWRPPNRDTQYF TGTGCCAGCAGCCAAGTGTCAAGTTGGCGACCTCCGAACAGGGATACGCAGTATTTT
NA NA TRBJ1-3 TRBV15 CATSNLRGSGNTIYF TGTGCCACCAGCAATCTCCGGGGCTCTGGAAACACCATATATTTT
NA NA TRBJ2-7 TRBV5-8 CASSRDRTYEQYF TGTGCCAGCAGCCGAGACAGGACCTACGAGCAGTACTTC
TRBD1 NA TRBJ2-7 TRBV9 CASSVAARGRLYEQYF TGTGCCAGCAGCGTAGCTGCCAGGGGGCGTCTCTACGAGCAGTACTTC
TRBD1 NA TRBJ1-1 TRBV19 CASRGQGSTEAFF TGTGCCAGCAGGGGACAGGGGAGCACTGAAGCTTTCTTT
NA NA TRBJ2-2 TRBV6-4 CASSETNTGELFF TGTGCCAGCAGCGAGACGAACACCGGGGAGCTGTTTTTT
NA NA TRBJ1-3 TRBV28 CASSFRTQGLGGNTIYF TGTGCCAGCAGTTTCAGAACTCAGGGTCTCGGTGGAAACACCATATATTTT
NA NA TRBJ2-3 TRBV12-5 CASGQTLTGTDTQYF TGTGCTAGTGGCCAAACACTGACAGGCACAGATACGCAGTATTTT
NA NA TRBJ1-2 TRBV11-2 CASSLGIGAGYTF TGTGCCAGCAGCTTAGGTATCGGAGCCGGCTACACCTTC
NA NA TRBJ1-3 TRBV2 CASQTDFSGNTIYF TGTGCCAGTCAGACAGACTTCTCTGGAAACACCATATATTTT
NA many TRBJ1-3 TRBV6-5 CASSYLAGSGNTIYF TGTGCCAGCAGTTACCTGGCAGGCTCTGGAAACACCATATATTTT
TRBD2 once TRBJ2-7 TRBV4-2 CASSQDKWSGRYEQYF TGTGCCAGCAGCCAAGATAAGTGGAGCGGGAGATACGAGCAGTACTTC
TRBD2 NA TRBJ2-1 TRBV28 CASKLGLAGWGEQFF TGTGCCAGCAAACTAGGACTAGCGGGCTGGGGTGAGCAGTTCTTC
NA NA TRBJ1-6 TRBV5-1 CASSLEASGATYNSPLHF TGCGCCAGCAGCTTGGAAGCCTCTGGGGCGACCTATAATTCACCCCTCCACTTT
NA NA TRBJ2-7 TRBV28 CASSFPPLVNEQYF TGTGCCAGCAGTTTCCCCCCCCTAGTTAACGAGCAGTACTTC
NA NA TRBJ2-2 TRBV15 CATSRGLTGELFF TGTGCCACCAGCAGAGGGCTTACCGGGGAGCTGTTTTTT
TRBD2 NA TRBJ2-1 TRBV6-4 CASSDSAGGATNEQFF TGTGCCAGCAGTGACAGCGCGGGAGGCGCAACCAATGAGCAGTTCTTC
TRBD1 NA TRBJ1-1 TRBV5-1 CASSLGGTVTEAFF TGCGCCAGCAGCTTGGGCGGGACAGTCACTGAAGCTTTCTTT
TRBD2 NA TRBJ2-2 TRBV6-4 CASSPLAGARTGELFF TGTGCCAGCAGCCCCCTAGCGGGGGCCAGGACCGGGGAGCTGTTTTTT
NA NA TRBJ1-1 TRBV6-5 CASDPLQGTEAFF TGTGCCAGCGACCCCCTTCAGGGGACTGAAGCTTTCTTT
TRBD2 NA TRBJ2-4 TRBV19 CASSGRAGVAKNIQYF TGTGCCAGTAGCGGGAGGGCCGGGGTAGCCAAAAACATTCAGTACTTC